The clone carrying this TCR beta chain was picked up one time. Germline V gene data show CDR1 as SGHVS and CDR2 as FNYEAQ. The ends were cut back, 4 bases at V and 0 bases at J, with 15 bases in the middle. The CDR3 is 17 residues long. This sample stems from a study of shared clonotypes between healthy human individuals. Generated by immunoSEQ multiplex PCR, the TCRdb table keeps only in-frame clones and is missing some. The table records roughly 1.5 million clones, 95% to 99% of them present only once. This chain joins TRBV7-6 and TRBJ2-2; D gene ambiguous. The receptor comes from a man in his thirties or forties in good health. The specimen sequenced was naive CD4+ T cells sorted from blood. Subset indicated: CD45RA+ positively selected. In nucleotides, the CDR3 is TGTGCCAGCAGCTCCTATCATGACGATGCGAACACCGGGGAGCTGTTTTTT. This translates into CASSSYHDDANTGELFF.